This TCR beta chain was obtained from a study of blood T cells in healthy people across ages. The overall study: Template switching caught about one barcoded beta molecule for each two T cells.

Whole-study results and caveats: With naive T cell percentage, TCR beta diversity showed a strong correlation.

Comment on this clonotype: Its target is unknown.

A second 7 to 11 cycle PCR used barcoded and J-beta primers. MiXCR, applied by TCRdb to the 5' RACE reads, yields one record per CDR3 protein. The sample has 1.5 million to 2 million distinct CDR3 sequences, under 30% seen once. There are 18 residues in the CDR3. Germline trimming cut 0 bases from V and 2 bases from J; bases unmatched to any gene: 13. The germline V gene encodes CDR1 ENHRY and CDR2 SYGVKD. The TCR originated in a woman in her 30s in good health. The sequenced material came from blood. This rearrangement joins TRBV10-3 to TRBJ2-7; 7 positions match TRBD2. CDR3 bases: TGTGCCATCAGTGAGTCGGTGACTGGCCTAGCGGAAACCTACGAGCAGTACTTC. Encoded protein: CAISESVTGLAETYEQYF.